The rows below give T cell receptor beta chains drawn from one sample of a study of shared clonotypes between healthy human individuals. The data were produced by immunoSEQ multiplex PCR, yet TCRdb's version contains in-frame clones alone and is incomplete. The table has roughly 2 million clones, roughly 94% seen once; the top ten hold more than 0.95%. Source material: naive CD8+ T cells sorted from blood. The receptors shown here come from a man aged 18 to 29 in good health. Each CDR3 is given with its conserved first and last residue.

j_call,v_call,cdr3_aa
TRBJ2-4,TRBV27,CASTPRDRRIQYF
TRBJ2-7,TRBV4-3,CASSQGGGSGYEQYF
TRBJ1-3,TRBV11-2,CASSLGTGNTIYF
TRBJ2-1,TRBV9,CASSSGGADEQFF
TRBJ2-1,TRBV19,CASSPAEGYEQFF
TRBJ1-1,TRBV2,CASSVNREVTEAFF
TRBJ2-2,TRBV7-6,CASGRTNTGELFF
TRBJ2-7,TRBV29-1,CSVVGLDSSYEQYF
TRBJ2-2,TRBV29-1,CSVDPSGGDTGELFF
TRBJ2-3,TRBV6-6,CASSYASGGTDTQYF
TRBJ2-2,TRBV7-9,CASNSSWAGELFF
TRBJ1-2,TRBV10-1,CASSESQWGAGQYHGYTF
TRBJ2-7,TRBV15,CATSRGEGAQSF
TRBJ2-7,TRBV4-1,CASSQEVGSYEQYF
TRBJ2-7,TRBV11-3,CASSYGQGYEQYF
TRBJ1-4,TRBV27,CASRPGTSTNEKLFF
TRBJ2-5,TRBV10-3,CAISDEAGYGQETQYF
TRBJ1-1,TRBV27,CANWGRVNTEAFF
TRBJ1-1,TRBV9,CASSVHVPLRTEAFF
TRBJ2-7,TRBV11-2,CASSLGQGAYEQYF
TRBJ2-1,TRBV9,CASGPGGSYNEQFF
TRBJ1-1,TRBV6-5,CASSYSFENTEAFF
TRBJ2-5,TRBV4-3,CASSQVAGGEETQYF
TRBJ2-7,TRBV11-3,CASILPRDWTAGGSYEQYF
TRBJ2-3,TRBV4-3,CASSQEKLAEGLRDTQYF
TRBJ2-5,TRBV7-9,CASSPRDSQETQYF
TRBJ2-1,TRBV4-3,CASSQDRAGGPYNEQFF